The clone carrying this T cell receptor beta chain was observed a handful of times. Data came from immunoSEQ multiplex PCR; TCRdb stores just in-frame clones and leaves some out. The sample lists some 130,000 clones; more than 90% were seen once. This entry belongs to a study of control samples from healthy donors and cancer patients. Per germline, CDR1 SGHRS and CDR2 YFSETQ. V lost 2 bases and J lost 3, with 4 bases in between. The CDR3 runs 12 residues. The TCR sequence derives from a man aged 25-45 years in good health. The chain carries TRBV5-1 and TRBJ2-3; D not certain. The sample was blood. The CDR3 reads CASSFKTDTQYF. The CDR3 nucleotides are TGCGCCAGCAGCTTCAAAACAGATACGCAGTATTTT.